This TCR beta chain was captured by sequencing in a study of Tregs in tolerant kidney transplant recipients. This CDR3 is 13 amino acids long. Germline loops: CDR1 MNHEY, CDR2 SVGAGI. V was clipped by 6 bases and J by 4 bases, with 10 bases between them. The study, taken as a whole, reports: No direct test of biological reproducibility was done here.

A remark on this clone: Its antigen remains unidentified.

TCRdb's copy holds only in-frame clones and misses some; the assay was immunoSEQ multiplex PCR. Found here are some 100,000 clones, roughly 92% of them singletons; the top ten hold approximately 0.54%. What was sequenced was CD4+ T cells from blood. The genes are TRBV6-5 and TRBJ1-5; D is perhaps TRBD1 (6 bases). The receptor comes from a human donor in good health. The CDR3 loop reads CASRRTANQPQHF. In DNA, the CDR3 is TGTGCCAGCAGAAGGACAGCTAATCAGCCCCAGCATTTT.